The rows below give T cell receptor beta chains drawn from one sample of a study of blood T cell repertoires in COVID-19. Sequencing used immunoSEQ multiplex PCR; TCRdb keeps in-frame clones, though not all of them. This repertoire shows 100,000 to 120,000 clones, roughly 70% found once; its top ten account for 1.5% to 2%. The specimen sequenced was peripheral blood. Receptors originate from a woman aged 40 to 50 with acute or convalescent COVID-19. CDR3s include the opening cysteine and the closing phenylalanine or tryptophan. D genes are given only for firm matches. Clone size is shown for a subset of rows, as once, few, many or a class of expanded clone.

length	D	V	J	size	DNA	CDR3
14	.	TRBV5-1	TRBJ2-1	.	TGCGCCAGCAGCCCGGAGGTCGGCCCACCTATTCAGTTCTTC	CASSPEVGPPIQFF
15	.	TRBV5-1	TRBJ1-3	.	TGCGCCAGCAGCGCAACAGGGATCTCTGGAAACACCATATATTTT	CASSATGISGNTIYF
16	.	TRBV24-1	TRBJ2-5	.	TGTGCCACCAGTGATACTACCCTACTAGGAGGGGAGACCCAGTACTTC	CATSDTTLLGGETQYF
16	.	TRBV5-1	TRBJ1-4	.	TGCGCCAGCAGCTTGGCCGAGGCAGGGCTTAATGAAAAACTGTTTTTT	CASSLAEAGLNEKLFF
16	.	TRBV9	TRBJ2-7	.	TGTGCCAGCAGCCAGCGGGACATCAGAAATCCCTACGAGCAGTACTTC	CASSQRDIRNPYEQYF
14	.	TRBV29-1	TRBJ2-7	.	TGCAGCGTTGAGAGAGGGCTACAGTCCTACGAGCAGTACTTC	CSVERGLQSYEQYF
14	TRBD1	TRBV4-3	TRBJ1-1	.	TGCGCCAGCAGCCAAGATCGAGGGACAGAGAGGGCTTTCTTT	CASSQDRGTERAFF
14	.	TRBV28	TRBJ1-5	once	TGTGCCAGCAACCCTCGACAGCGCAATCAGCCCCAGCATTTT	CASNPRQRNQPQHF
16	TRBD2	TRBV11-1	TRBJ2-1	.	TGTGCCTGCCTCGCAAGCGGGGGGTCGGGCTACAATGAGCAGTTCTTC	CACLASGGSGYNEQFF
14	.	TRBV19	TRBJ1-6	.	TGTGCCAGTGCCGATAGCTCCTATAATTCACCCCTCCACTTT	CASADSSYNSPLHF
13	.	TRBV2	TRBJ2-7	few	TGTGCCAGCAGTCGACTAGACCCCTACGAGCAGTACTTC	CASSRLDPYEQYF
15	.	TRBV7-2	TRBJ1-4	.	TGTGCCAGCAGCTTAGGGGGGGGCGCTTGGGAAAAACTGTTTTTT	CASSLGGGAWEKLFF
18	.	TRBV7-9	TRBJ1-1	few	TGTGCCAGCAGCTTAGGTAGTTTTACAGGGAGTATGAACACTGAAGCTTTCTTT	CASSLGSFTGSMNTEAFF
17	.	TRBV30	TRBJ1-2	once	TGTGCCTGGAATCTTAGGGGGACCCGGAGCCTTCTTTATGGCTACACCTTC	CAWNLRGTRSLLYGYTF
16	.	TRBV9	TRBJ2-3	.	TGTGCCAGCAGCGTGGGGACCGCCGAGGGGGCAGATACGCAGTATTTT	CASSVGTAEGADTQYF
14	.	TRBV6-4	TRBJ2-2	.	TGTGCCAGCAGTGACTCGGGGGACTCCGGGGAGCTGTTTTTT	CASSDSGDSGELFF
15	.	TRBV15	TRBJ2-5	.	TGTGCCACCAGCAGAGAGTGGGCCTCCCAAGAGACCCAGTACTTC	CATSREWASQETQYF
15	TRBD2	TRBV11-2	TRBJ2-7	.	TGTGCCAGCAGCTTAGCGGGGGGAGCTAGGTACGAGCAGTACTTC	CASSLAGGARYEQYF
13	.	TRBV25-1	TRBJ2-1	.	TGTGCCAGCAAACGGGACTCATACAATGAGCAGTTCTTC	CASKRDSYNEQFF
18	TRBD1	TRBV28	TRBJ1-1	few	TGTGCCAGCAGCCCGCCCCGACAGGGGGTGAGCATGAACACTGAAGCTTTCTTT	CASSPPRQGVSMNTEAFF
16	TRBD1	TRBV20-1	TRBJ2-1	.	TGCAGTGCTAGTTCGAGTAGGGACAGGACCTACAATGAGCAGTTCTTC	CSASSSRDRTYNEQFF
16	TRBD1	TRBV14	TRBJ2-1	few	TGTGCCAGCAGGCGCTCAGGGCAGGGGGCGCGGGATGAGCAGTTCTTC	CASRRSGQGARDEQFF
13	TRBD1	TRBV7-2	TRBJ1-2	few	TGTGCCAGCAGCGCGACAGGGGACTATGGCTACACCTTC	CASSATGDYGYTF
15	TRBD1	TRBV6-6	TRBJ1-4	.	TGTGCCAGCAGGCGGACAGGGGTAACTAATGAAAAACTGTTTTTT	CASRRTGVTNEKLFF
14	.	TRBV30	TRBJ2-3	once	TGTGCCTGGAGTGTCACAGGGAACACAGATACGCAGTATTTT	CAWSVTGNTDTQYF
15	.	TRBV3-1/TRBV3-2	TRBJ1-1	.	TGTGCCAGCAGCCAGGCTCCAGGGTTGAACACTGAAGCTTTCTTT	CASSQAPGLNTEAFF
16	TRBD2	TRBV4-3	TRBJ2-7	.	TGCGCCAGCAGCCCTGGGTCTAGCGGGGGGGTCGGAGAGCAGTACTTC	CASSPGSSGGVGEQYF
18	.	TRBV14	TRBJ2-5	.	TGTGCCAGCAGCCCTTTCCTCCCGGGACAATGGTACCAAGAGACCCAGTACTTC	CASSPFLPGQWYQETQYF
13	.	TRBV19	TRBJ1-2	.	TGTGCCAGTAGTATCTATGCCTCCTATGGCTACACCTTC	CASSIYASYGYTF
16	.	TRBV7-9	TRBJ1-6	.	TGTGCCAGCAGCCCCGCCGGAGGGCGGTTTAATTCACCCCTCCACTTT	CASSPAGGRFNSPLHF
11	.	TRBV3-1/TRBV3-2	TRBJ2-1	.	TGTGCCAGCAGGTCATACAATGAGCAGTTCTTC	CASRSYNEQFF
14	.	TRBV7-9	TRBJ2-7	.	TGTGCCAGCAGCCCCGTCGCACAGAACTACGAGCAGTACTTC	CASSPVAQNYEQYF
14	TRBD2	TRBV7-3	TRBJ2-1	few	TGTGCCAGCAGCGCGACTAGCGGCCTCAATGAGCAGTTCTTC	CASSATSGLNEQFF
14	TRBD1	TRBV29-1	TRBJ2-1	.	TGCAGCGTTAACCGGGACAGGGGGTTCGATGAGCAGTTCTTC	CSVNRDRGFDEQFF
18	TRBD2	TRBV4-1	TRBJ2-1	.	TGCGCCAGCAGCCTTTTCTTTAGCGGGGGGGATCCCTACAATGAGCAGTTCTTC	CASSLFFSGGDPYNEQFF
15	.	TRBV4-2	TRBJ2-3	.	TGTGCCAGCAGCCTCTCCGGGACACGGGGAGATACGCAGTATTTT	CASSLSGTRGDTQYF